This T cell receptor (beta chain) appears in the sequencing data of a study of shared clonotypes between healthy human individuals. In the study overall: Sampling drew on donors who were a couple of women and a few men aged 18 to 49.

Trimming left V 2 bases short and J 4 bases short, with 9 bases between. The CDR3 totals 14 residues. Germline-derived CDR1 and CDR2 are MGHRA and YSYEKL. This clone was found a few times. Antigen: not known. General study findings and limits: Clonotype sharing across several donors was observed for about 5.5% of naive CD4 clonotypes.

CD45RO-negative, CCR7-selected cells formed the naive CD8 fraction, which excluded terminally differentiated effector memory CD45RA+ cells. Healthy adults negative for HIV, lacking recent acute infections or vaccinations, served as donors. Deep was the level at which the assay was run. Repertoires were generated with immunoSEQ multiplex PCR, while TCRdb's copy carries only in-frame clones and drops some. The sample consists of about 590,000 clones, about 95% of them appearing once. The source is a woman in her twenties or thirties in good health. The chain employs TRBV4-1 and TRBJ1-5; tentative D call: TRBD1 (5 bases). The sequenced sample consisted of naive CD8+ T cells sorted from blood. This chain's CDR3 is CASSQFPGNQPQHF. Here the CDR3 DNA reads TGCGCCAGCAGCCAATTTCCAGGGAATCAGCCCCAGCATTTT.